A selection of T cell receptor beta chains follows, all from one sample in a study of CD8 T cells in ankylosing spondylitis. TCRdb itself ran the 5' RACE reads through MiXCR, one entry per CDR3 protein. Of a few hundred thousand distinct CDR3 sequences detected, 6.5% to 10% appear once; the ten largest clones hold more than 14%. Sequencing was carried out using blood, either unsorted or a sorted T cell fraction (not recorded which). The origin of the receptors is a male donor with ankylosing spondylitis. Both conserved end residues are part of each CDR3. Fields, in order: V gene, D gene, clone size, J gene, CDR3 DNA, CDR3 protein. D genes are given only for firm matches. Where a row states a size, it is once, few, many or the class of an expanded clone; other rows omit it.

v_call: TRBV4-1; d_call: -; clone_size: -; j_call: TRBJ2-7; cdr3_nt: TGCGCCAGCAGCCGGCTCCAAGGCCCGCGGGGACCAACTGGAGTCTCCTACGAGCAGTACTTC; cdr3_aa: CASSRLQGPRGPTGVSYEQYF
v_call: TRBV4-3; d_call: TRBD1; clone_size: many; j_call: TRBJ2-7; cdr3_nt: TGCGCCAGCAGCCTATTCCGACAGGGCGACTACGAGCAGTACTTC; cdr3_aa: CASSLFRQGDYEQYF
v_call: TRBV12-3/TRBV12-4; d_call: TRBD1; clone_size: -; j_call: TRBJ1-1; cdr3_nt: TGTGCCAGCAGTTTGGGGGACAGGAGTTTCGGAACCACTGAAGCTTTCTTT; cdr3_aa: CASSLGDRSFGTTEAFF
v_call: TRBV6-5; d_call: TRBD1; clone_size: -; j_call: TRBJ2-7; cdr3_nt: TGTGCCAGCAGTTTCGCGACAGGGCCTTACGAGCAGTACTTC; cdr3_aa: CASSFATGPYEQYF
v_call: TRBV5-1; d_call: TRBD1; clone_size: few; j_call: TRBJ1-5; cdr3_nt: TGCGCCAGCAGCATGGGACAGGGGGAGCCCCAGCATTTT; cdr3_aa: CASSMGQGEPQHF
v_call: TRBV15; d_call: TRBD1; clone_size: few; j_call: TRBJ2-2; cdr3_nt: TGTGCCACCAGCATATACAGGGGTTTCACCGGGGAGCTGTTTTTT; cdr3_aa: CATSIYRGFTGELFF
v_call: TRBV2; d_call: TRBD1; clone_size: -; j_call: TRBJ1-2; cdr3_nt: TGTGCCAGCAGTAGGGGACAGGGGTCCTATGGCTACACCTTC; cdr3_aa: CASSRGQGSYGYTF
v_call: TRBV20-1; d_call: -; clone_size: -; j_call: TRBJ2-7; cdr3_nt: TGCAGTGCTAGAGGTGGGGGGATATACGAGCAGTACTTC; cdr3_aa: CSARGGGIYEQYF
v_call: TRBV18; d_call: -; clone_size: many; j_call: TRBJ2-1; cdr3_nt: TGTGCCAGCTCACCGATTTCCCCCAATGAGCAGTTCTTC; cdr3_aa: CASSPISPNEQFF
v_call: TRBV7-8; d_call: -; clone_size: few; j_call: TRBJ1-5; cdr3_nt: TGTGCCAGCAGCTCGCCAATGGACAATTTCAATCAGCCCCAGCATTTT; cdr3_aa: CASSSPMDNFNQPQHF
v_call: TRBV12-3/TRBV12-4; d_call: -; clone_size: few; j_call: TRBJ2-1; cdr3_nt: TGTGCCAGCAGCCGAAGCGCCGCCTACAATGAGCAGTTCTTC; cdr3_aa: CASSRSAAYNEQFF
v_call: TRBV6-1; d_call: -; clone_size: -; j_call: TRBJ2-2; cdr3_nt: TGTGCCAGCAGTCGCGGGTCCGGGACCGGGGAGCTGTTTTTT; cdr3_aa: CASSRGSGTGELFF
v_call: TRBV18; d_call: -; clone_size: -; j_call: TRBJ2-1; cdr3_nt: TGTGCCAGCTCACTCAGAACGAGCTCCTACAATGAGCAGTTCTTC; cdr3_aa: CASSLRTSSYNEQFF
v_call: TRBV28; d_call: TRBD1; clone_size: few; j_call: TRBJ2-2; cdr3_nt: TGTGCCAGCAGTTCACCGGGACAGGGAGGCGGGGAGCTGTTTTTT; cdr3_aa: CASSSPGQGGGELFF
v_call: TRBV5-1; d_call: -; clone_size: -; j_call: TRBJ2-2; cdr3_nt: TGCGCCAGCAGCTTGGCCCCTAGCGCGAACACCGGGGAGCTGTTTTTT; cdr3_aa: CASSLAPSANTGELFF
v_call: TRBV7-8; d_call: -; clone_size: -; j_call: TRBJ2-5; cdr3_nt: TGTGCCAGCAGCGCGCCATACCAAGAGACCCAGTACTTC; cdr3_aa: CASSAPYQETQYF
v_call: TRBV9; d_call: -; clone_size: -; j_call: TRBJ1-2; cdr3_nt: TGTGCCAGCAGCGTGGGCGATACTCCTGGCTACACCTTC; cdr3_aa: CASSVGDTPGYTF
v_call: TRBV7-3; d_call: -; clone_size: -; j_call: TRBJ1-3; cdr3_nt: TGTGCCAGCAGCTTAGAGCAGGGCGCTGGAAACACCATATATTTT; cdr3_aa: CASSLEQGAGNTIYF
v_call: TRBV30; d_call: TRBD2; clone_size: many; j_call: TRBJ2-1; cdr3_nt: TGTGCCTGGAACCTGGGAGGGACGGAGCAGTTCTTC; cdr3_aa: CAWNLGGTEQFF
v_call: TRBV2; d_call: TRBD1; clone_size: few; j_call: TRBJ2-5; cdr3_nt: TGTGCCAGCACCAGGACAGGGGTGGAGACCCAGTACTTC; cdr3_aa: CASTRTGVETQYF